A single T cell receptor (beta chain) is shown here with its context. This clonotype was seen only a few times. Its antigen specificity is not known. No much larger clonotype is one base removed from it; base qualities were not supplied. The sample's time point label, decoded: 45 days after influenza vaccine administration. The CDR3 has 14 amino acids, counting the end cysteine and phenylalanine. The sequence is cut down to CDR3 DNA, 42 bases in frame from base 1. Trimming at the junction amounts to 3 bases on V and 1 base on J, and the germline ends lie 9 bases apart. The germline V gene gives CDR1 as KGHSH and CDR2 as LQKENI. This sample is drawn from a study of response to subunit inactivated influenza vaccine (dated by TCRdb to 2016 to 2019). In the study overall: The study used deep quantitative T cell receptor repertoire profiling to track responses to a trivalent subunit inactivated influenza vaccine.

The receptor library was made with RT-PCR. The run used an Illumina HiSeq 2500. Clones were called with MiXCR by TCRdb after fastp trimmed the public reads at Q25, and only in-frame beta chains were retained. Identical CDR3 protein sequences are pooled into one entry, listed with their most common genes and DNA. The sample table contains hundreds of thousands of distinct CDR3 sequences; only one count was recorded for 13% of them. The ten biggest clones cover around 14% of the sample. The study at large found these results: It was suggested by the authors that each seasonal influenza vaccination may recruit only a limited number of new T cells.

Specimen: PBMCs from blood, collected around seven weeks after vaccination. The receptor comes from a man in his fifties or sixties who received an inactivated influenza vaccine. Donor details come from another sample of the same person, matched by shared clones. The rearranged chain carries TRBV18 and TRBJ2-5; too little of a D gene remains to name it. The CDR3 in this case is CASSPRAAQETQYF. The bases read TGTGCCAGCTCACCTCGGGCAGCCCAAGAGACCCAGTACTTC.